These 20 T cell receptor beta chains originate from one sample sequenced in a study of T cell changes during pregnancy in multiple sclerosis. Repertoires were generated with immunoSEQ multiplex PCR, while TCRdb's copy carries only in-frame clones and drops some. The sample has about 70,000 clones, approximately 92% seen once. Sample: peripheral blood, taken before pregnancy. These receptors were collected from a female donor with multiple sclerosis, enrolled in a pregnancy study.

The chain employs TRBV18 and TRBJ1-1, with TRBD1 matching over 11 bases. The CDR3 totals 16 residues. V dropped 4 bases and J dropped 0; count of bases not matched to a gene: 4. CDR1 is KGHSH, CDR2 LQKENI, per germline. In DNA, the CDR3 is TGTGCCAGCTCACTCGGACAGGGGGCGATGAACACTGAAGCTTTCTTT. As protein: CASSLGQGAMNTEAFF. The whole variable domain, remainder taken from reference TRBV18 and TRBJ1-1, is NAGVMQNPRHLVRRRGQEARLRCSPMKGHSHVYWYRQLPEEGLKFMVYLQKENIIDESGMPKERFSAEFPKEGPSILRIQQVVRGDSAAYFCASSLGQGAMNTEAFFGQGTRLTVV.

V is TRBV6-5 and J is TRBJ2-3, with D tentatively TRBD2 (6 bases). In germline, CDR1 is MNHEY, CDR2 SVGAGI. Trimming shortened V by 4 bases and J by 8 bases, and 16 bases separated the two germline ends. The CDR3 extends over 14 amino acids. In DNA, the CDR3 is TGTGCCAGCAGTTCCGGGACCCGGCGGGGTACGCAGTATTTT. Its protein is CASSSGTRRGTQYF.

The V gene is TRBV4-3, the J gene TRBJ2-7, with D unclear. The CDR3 totals 13 residues. V was cut by 0 bases and J by 2 bases, with 5 bases left in between. Germline values: CDR1 LGHNA, CDR2 YSLEER. The CDR3 here is CASSQDLTYEQYF. DNA for the CDR3: TGCGCCAGCAGCCAAGATCTTACCTACGAGCAGTACTTC.

This rearrangement joins TRBV19 to TRBJ1-5, with 10 nucleotides matching TRBD1. Germline values: CDR1 LNHDA, CDR2 SQIVND (reference sequence). V trimming: 5 bases; J trimming: 1 base; junction bases outside the gene matches: 5. The CDR3 is 16 residues long. CDR3 region: CASSASDRGSNQPQHF. The CDR3 DNA reads TGTGCCAGTAGTGCTTCGGACAGGGGGAGCAATCAGCCCCAGCATTTT.

The rearrangement uses TRBV4-1 and TRBJ2-1; 7 bases map to TRBD1. This CDR3 is built from 13 residues. The V and J ends lost 6 bases and 7 bases, in that order; junction bases with no gene match: 6. Germline assignment: CDR1 MGHRA and CDR2 YSYEKL. Here the CDR3 reads CASSPGQANEQFF. The CDR3 DNA follows: TGCGCCAGCAGTCCTGGACAGGCGAATGAGCAGTTCTTC.

The rearrangement links TRBV28 to TRBJ2-7; no clear D. CDR1 and CDR2 (germline): MDHEN, SYDVKM. The CDR3 spans 15 residues. V was clipped by 4 bases and J by 3 bases, with 16 bases between them. CDR3 sequence: CASSSPLQDNYEQYF. The CDR3 DNA reads as TGTGCCAGCAGTTCCCCCCTGCAGGATAACTACGAGCAGTACTTC.

The rearrangement links TRBV5-1 to TRBJ2-5; 8 nucleotides match TRBD1. V shed 4 bases and J 4 bases; nucleotides not matched to a gene: 12. The CDR3 sequence is 16 residues long. Germline V gene lookup returns CDR1 SGHRS and CDR2 YFSETQ. CDR3 nucleotide sequence: TGCGCCAGCAGCCAATGGACAGGGCTGGAGGTAGAGACCCAGTACTTC. It codes for CASSQWTGLEVETQYF.

The chain has TRBV29-1 and TRBJ2-5; D is uncertain. CDR3 length equals 15 residues. Trimming left V 0 bases short and J 1 base short, with 12 bases between. Per the germline V gene, CDR1 is SQVTM and CDR2 is ANQGSEA. The CDR3 is CSVEDLLHSQETQYF. The CDR3 bases are TGCAGCGTTGAAGATCTGCTTCACAGCCAAGAGACCCAGTACTTC.

The V gene is TRBV5-1, the J gene TRBJ2-1; 8 bases agree with TRBD2. The CDR3 covers 19 residues. V lost 4 bases and J lost 5; bases outside the gene matches: 20. CDR1 is SGHRS, CDR2 YFSETQ, per germline. The CDR3 nucleotides are TGCGCCAGCAGCCCGCCCTACCTAGCGGGCCCGCGACTTAACAATGAGCAGTTCTTC. This sequence encodes CASSPPYLAGPRLNNEQFF.

The gene calls are TRBV6-6 and TRBJ1-2; 7 bases align to TRBD1. Per the germline V gene, CDR1 is MNHNY and CDR2 is SVGAGI (reference sequence). V gave up 10 bases and J gave up 4 bases; unmatched junction bases: 9. The CDR3 totals 13 residues. This chain's CDR3 is CATSGQSFYGYTF. Here the CDR3 DNA reads TGTGCCACCTCGGGACAGTCCTTCTATGGCTACACCTTC.

This sequence joins TRBV10-1 and TRBJ1-5, with 7 bases identical to TRBD1. CDR3 length: 16 amino acids. Per the germline V gene, CDR1 is WNHNN and CDR2 is SYGVQD (reference sequence). The junction had 5 bases not matched to a gene; V was cut back by 2 bases and J by 1 base. The DNA of the CDR3 is TGCGCCAGCAGTGAGCCTAAGGGACAGAGCAATCAGCCCCAGCATTTT. As protein: CASSEPKGQSNQPQHF.

The chain uses TRBV7-9 and TRBJ2-5, with D perhaps TRBD2 (6 bases). This CDR3 is built from 17 residues. V lost 1 base and J 4 bases, leaving 19 bases between the germline ends. The V gene's germline CDR1 is SEHNR and CDR2 FQNEAQ (reference sequence). CDR3 sequence (DNA): TGTGCCAGCAGCTTAGGACGTATCGGGAGTGAGGGAGAGACCCAGTACTTC. Translated, it gives CASSLGRIGSEGETQYF.

The chain uses TRBV4-3 and TRBJ1-2; D might be TRBD1 (5 bases). Germline CDR1 reads LGHNA; CDR2 reads YSLEER. Trimming took off 0 bases at V and 7 bases at J, with 18 bases between the two ends. The CDR3 consists of 16 residues. In nucleotides, the CDR3 is TGCGCCAGCAGCCAAGATCGGGGGGGTGGCGAAGCTGGCTACACCTTC. Its translation: CASSQDRGGGEAGYTF.

The chain has TRBV27 and TRBJ2-7; tentatively, D is TRBD1 (6 bases). Trimming took 7 bases from V and 2 from J, leaving 21 bases between them. There are 16 residues in the CDR3. Looked up from germline, CDR1 is MNHEY and CDR2 is SMNVEV (reference sequence). This CDR3 is CASKGRGPITPYEQYF. CDR3 nucleotide sequence: TGTGCCAGCAAGGGCAGGGGCCCAATTACACCCTACGAGCAGTACTTC.

The chain recombines TRBV7-6 with TRBJ1-3, with D tentatively TRBD1 (6 bases). Trimming took off 5 bases at V and 2 bases at J, with 16 bases between the two ends. Looked up from germline, CDR1 is SGHVS and CDR2 is FNYEAQ. This CDR3 has 16 residues. DNA for the CDR3: TGTGCCAGCAGCCCGAGCGACAGGAGAACTGGAAACACCATATATTTT. This gives the protein CASSPSDRRTGNTIYF.

The V gene is TRBV9, the J gene TRBJ2-3; D is perhaps TRBD2 (6 bases). V gave up 0 bases and J gave up 5 bases, with 16 bases separating them. The CDR3 is 16 amino acids. The germline CDR1 and CDR2 sequences are SGDLS and YYNGEE. Here the CDR3 reads CASSVEEGYVLDTQYF. In DNA form, the CDR3 reads TGTGCCAGCAGCGTAGAGGAGGGGTACGTTTTAGATACGCAGTATTTT.

The chain carries TRBV6-6 and TRBJ2-3; TRBD2 is a possible D gene (5 bases). CDR3 length: 14 residues. Per the germline V gene, CDR1 is MNHNY and CDR2 is SVGAGI (reference sequence). V lost 2 bases to trimming and J lost 1 base, with 7 bases between them. The CDR3 reads CASSYSGGTDTQYF. CDR3 coding DNA: TGTGCCAGCAGTTACAGCGGCGGCACAGATACGCAGTATTTT.

This clone was seen a single time. The chain combines TRBV19 with TRBJ2-4; 11 bases are a match to TRBD1. Germline V lookup: CDR1 LNHDA, CDR2 SQIVND (reference sequence). After removal of 3 bases from V and 6 bases from J, the junction contained 10 bases not matched to a gene. CDR3 length: 17 amino acids. CDR3 DNA sequence: TGTGCCAGTAGTATTTTCGGACAGGGGGCTAGGGGAAACATTCAGTACTTC. Its protein is CASSIFGQGARGNIQYF.

The gene calls are TRBV6-6 and TRBJ2-4; 8 nucleotides match TRBD2. Germline V CDR1 and CDR2: MNHNY, SVGAGI (reference sequence). J gave up 16 bases and V 4 bases, and 6 bases lay outside the gene matches. CDR3 length: 11 residues. The CDR3 DNA reads as TGTGCCAGCAGTTCCCCGGGACTAGGTTACTTC. This codes for CASSSPGLGYF.

J is TRBJ1-4 and V is TRBV28; TRBD1 is a possible D gene (6 bases). This CDR3 is 14 amino acids long. Trimming cost V 5 bases and J 5 bases, with 12 bases left between them. From germline, CDR1 is MDHEN and CDR2 SYDVKM. The CDR3 bases are TGTGCCAGCAGTCGGACAGACTACAATGAAAAACTGTTTTTT. Its translation is CASSRTDYNEKLFF.